These 6 T cell receptor beta chains share one sample of origin, sequenced in a study of blood T cells in healthy people across ages. For the second PCR, which ran for about 6 to 11 cycles, a sample-barcoded 5' primer and a J-beta primer mix were used. TCRdb reanalysed the 5' RACE reads using MiXCR and keeps one entry per CDR3 protein. The table includes 630,000 or so distinct CDR3 sequences, about 30% detected once. The sample was blood. The receptors stem from a woman older than 75 in good health.

Remarks on this clonotype: A single base separates this from a much larger clone, so it may be a read error. The chain combines TRBV2 with TRBJ2-5; D is unresolved. Judging by the DNA end, TRBJ2-7 fits better; the J call may be wrong. This CDR3 is 12 amino acids long. Germline V gives CDR1 SNHLY, CDR2 FYNNEI. CDR3 in amino acids: CAGSVIYYEQYF. CDR3 nucleotides: TGTGCCGGCAGTGTAATATACTACGAGCAGTACTTC.

This clonotype appeared a few times. The chain is built from TRBV7-8 and TRBJ1-4; unclear D gene. V was clipped by 5 bases and J by 3 bases, with 7 bases between them. Germline V gene lookup returns CDR1 SGHVS and CDR2 FQNEAQ. The CDR3 is made up of 13 amino acids. DNA of the CDR3: TGTGCCAGCAGCCTCGGTCCTAATGAAAAACTGTTTTTT. It codes for CASSLGPNEKLFF.

This clonotype has just one count. Possible read error: a much larger clone is one base away. The V and J genes are TRBV20-1 and TRBJ2-3; the D gene is possibly TRBD1 (6 bases). Trimming took 4 bases from V and 2 from J, leaving 16 bases between them. The CDR3 is made up of 15 amino acids. Germline V lookup: CDR1 DFQATT, CDR2 SNEGSKA (reference sequence). This CDR3 reads CSAIIYGQNTDTQYF. The CDR3 DNA follows: TGCAGTGCTATCATCTATGGACAGAACACAGATACGCAGTATTTT.

The chain recombines TRBV6-5 with TRBJ1-4; 9 bases agree with TRBD1. Germline V gene lookup returns CDR1 MNHEY and CDR2 SVGAGI. The V and J ends lost 2 bases and 7 bases, in that order; junction bases with no gene match: 5. The CDR3 extends over 15 amino acids. CDR3: CASSYPDRGFEKLFF. In DNA, the CDR3 is TGTGCCAGCAGTTACCCGGACAGGGGTTTTGAAAAACTGTTTTTT.

J is TRBJ2-3 and V is TRBV4-3; D is ambiguous. Germline lookup yields CDR1 LGHNA and CDR2 YSLEER. Trimming removed 6 bases at V and 0 bases at J, with 16 bases between. The CDR3 consists of 16 residues. The CDR3 spells CASSFSVGSSTDTQYF. The CDR3 bases are TGCGCCAGCAGTTTCAGCGTCGGAAGTAGCACAGATACGCAGTATTTT.

The genes are TRBV20-1 and TRBJ2-5; 7 bases line up with TRBD1. The better agreement between TRBJ2-7 and the DNA end casts doubt on the J call. This CDR3 has 16 residues. The germline V gene encodes CDR1 DFQATT and CDR2 SNEGSKA (reference sequence). CDR3 in DNA: TGCAGTGCTAGTCACCCAGGGGGAATTCTAACCTACGAGCAGTACTTC. This sequence encodes CSASHPGGILTYEQYF.